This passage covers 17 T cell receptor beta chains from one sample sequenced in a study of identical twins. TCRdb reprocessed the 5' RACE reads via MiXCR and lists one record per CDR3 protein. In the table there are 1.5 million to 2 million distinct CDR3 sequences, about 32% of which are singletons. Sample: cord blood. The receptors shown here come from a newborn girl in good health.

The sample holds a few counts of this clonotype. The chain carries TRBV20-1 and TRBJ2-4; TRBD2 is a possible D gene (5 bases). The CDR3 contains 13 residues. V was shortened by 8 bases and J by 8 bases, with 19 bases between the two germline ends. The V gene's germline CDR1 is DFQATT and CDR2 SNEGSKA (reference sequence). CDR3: CSTATPGVHIQYF. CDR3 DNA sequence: TGCAGTACTGCGACCCCCGGGGTTCACATTCAGTACTTC.

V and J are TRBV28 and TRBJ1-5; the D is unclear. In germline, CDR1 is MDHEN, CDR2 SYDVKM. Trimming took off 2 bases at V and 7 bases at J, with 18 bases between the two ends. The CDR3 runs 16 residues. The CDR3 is CASSLGWRNMGQPQHF. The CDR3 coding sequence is TGTGCCAGCAGTTTAGGGTGGAGGAATATGGGGCAGCCCCAGCATTTT.

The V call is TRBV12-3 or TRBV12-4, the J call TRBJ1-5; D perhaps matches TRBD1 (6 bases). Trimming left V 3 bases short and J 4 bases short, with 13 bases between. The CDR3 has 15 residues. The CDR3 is CASSLPGGLNQPQHF. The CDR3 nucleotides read TGTGCCAGCAGTTTGCCGGGGGGCTTAAATCAGCCCCAGCATTTT.

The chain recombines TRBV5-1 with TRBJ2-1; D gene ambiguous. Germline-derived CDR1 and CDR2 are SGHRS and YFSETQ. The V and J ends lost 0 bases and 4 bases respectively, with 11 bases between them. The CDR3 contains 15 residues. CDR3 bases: TGCGCCAGCAGCTTGGACTACCCGACTTACAATGAGCAGTTCTTC. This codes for CASSLDYPTYNEQFF.

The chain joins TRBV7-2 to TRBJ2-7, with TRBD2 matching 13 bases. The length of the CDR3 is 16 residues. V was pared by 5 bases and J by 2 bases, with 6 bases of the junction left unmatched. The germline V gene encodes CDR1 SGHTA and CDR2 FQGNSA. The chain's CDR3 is CASSPKLAGGPYEQYF. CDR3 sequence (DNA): TGTGCCAGCAGCCCTAAACTAGCGGGAGGGCCCTACGAGCAGTACTTC.

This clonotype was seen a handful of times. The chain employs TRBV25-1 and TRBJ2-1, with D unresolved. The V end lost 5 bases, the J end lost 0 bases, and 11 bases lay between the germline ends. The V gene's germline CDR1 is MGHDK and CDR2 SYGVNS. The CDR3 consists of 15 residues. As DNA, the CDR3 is TGTGCCAGCAGTAATAGTCTAGGCTCCTACAATGAGCAGTTCTTC. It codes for CASSNSLGSYNEQFF.

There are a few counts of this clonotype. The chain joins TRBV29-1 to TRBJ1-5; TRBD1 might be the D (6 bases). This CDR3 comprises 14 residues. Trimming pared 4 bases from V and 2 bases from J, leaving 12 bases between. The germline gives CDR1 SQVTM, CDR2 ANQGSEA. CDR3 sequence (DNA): TGCAGCGTTGCAGGGGTCGGTGGCAATCAGCCCCAGCATTTT. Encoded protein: CSVAGVGGNQPQHF.

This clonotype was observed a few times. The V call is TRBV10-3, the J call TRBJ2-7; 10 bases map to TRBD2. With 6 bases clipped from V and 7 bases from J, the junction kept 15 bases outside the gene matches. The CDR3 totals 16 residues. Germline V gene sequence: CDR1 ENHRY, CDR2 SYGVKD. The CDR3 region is CAISGLAESSYNEQYF. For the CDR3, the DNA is TGTGCCATCAGCGGACTAGCGGAAAGCTCCTACAATGAGCAGTACTTC.

CDR3 nucleotide sequence: TGTGCCATCGCCCTGACTAGCGGGTTCCCCTACAATGAGCAGTACTTC. Translated, it gives CAIALTSGFPYNEQYF. The chain joins TRBV10-3 to TRBJ2-1, with TRBD2 matching over 10 bases. Judging by the DNA end, TRBJ2-7 fits better; the J call may be wrong. The CDR3 is made up of 16 amino acids. Germline V gene data show CDR1 as ENHRY and CDR2 as SYGVKD.

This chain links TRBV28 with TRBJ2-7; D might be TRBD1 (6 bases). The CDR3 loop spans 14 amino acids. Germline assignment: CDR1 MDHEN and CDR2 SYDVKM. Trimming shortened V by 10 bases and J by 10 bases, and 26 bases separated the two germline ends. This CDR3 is CAICRGQNACRQYF. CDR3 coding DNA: TGTGCCATCTGTAGGGGACAAAACGCCTGTAGACAGTACTTC.

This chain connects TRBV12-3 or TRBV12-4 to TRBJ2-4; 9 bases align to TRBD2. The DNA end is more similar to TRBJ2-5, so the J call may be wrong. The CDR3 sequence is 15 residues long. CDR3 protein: CASSFAGGVQETQYF. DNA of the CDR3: TGTGCCAGCAGTTTCGCGGGGGGGGTCCAAGAGACCCAGTACTTC.

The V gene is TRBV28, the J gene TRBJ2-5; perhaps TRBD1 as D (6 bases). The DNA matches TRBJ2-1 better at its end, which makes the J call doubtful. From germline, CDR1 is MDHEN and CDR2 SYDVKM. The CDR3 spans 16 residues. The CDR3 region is CASSLGAFNDQGTQFF. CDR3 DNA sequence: TGTGCCAGCAGTTTAGGAGCCTTTAATGACCAGGGGACCCAGTTCTTC.

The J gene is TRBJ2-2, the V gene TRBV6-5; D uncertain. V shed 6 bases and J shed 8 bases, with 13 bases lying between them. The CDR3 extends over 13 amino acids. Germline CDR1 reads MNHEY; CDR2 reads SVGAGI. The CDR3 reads CASRIAGWGELFF. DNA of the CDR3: TGTGCCAGCAGAATAGCTGGCTGGGGGGAGCTGTTTTTT.

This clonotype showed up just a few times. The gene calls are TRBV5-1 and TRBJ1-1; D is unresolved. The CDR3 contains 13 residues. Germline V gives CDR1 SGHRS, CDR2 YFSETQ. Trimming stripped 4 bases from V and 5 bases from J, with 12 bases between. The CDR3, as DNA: TGCGCCAGCAGCGTCGACCCAGTGACTGAAGCTTTCTTT. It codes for CASSVDPVTEAFF.

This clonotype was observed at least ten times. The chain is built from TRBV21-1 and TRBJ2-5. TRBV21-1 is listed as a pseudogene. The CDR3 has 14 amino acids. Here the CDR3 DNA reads TGTGCCAGCAGCAAACGAGAGTACCAAGAGACCCAGTACTTC. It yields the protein CASSKREYQETQYF.

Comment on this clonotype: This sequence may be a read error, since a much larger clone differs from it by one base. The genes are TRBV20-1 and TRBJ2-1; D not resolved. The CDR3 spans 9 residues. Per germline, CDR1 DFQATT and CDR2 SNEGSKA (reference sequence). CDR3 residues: CSADNEHFF. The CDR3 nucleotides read TGCAGTGCTGACAATGAGCACTTCTTC.

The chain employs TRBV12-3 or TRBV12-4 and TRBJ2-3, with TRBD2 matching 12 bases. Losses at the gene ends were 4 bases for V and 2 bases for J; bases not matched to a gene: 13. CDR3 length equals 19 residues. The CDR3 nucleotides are TGTGCCAGCAGTTCCTTGGAAACTAGCGGGAGGCCTGTCACAGATACGCAGTATTTT. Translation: CASSSLETSGRPVTDTQYF.